Each of the 11 T cell receptor beta chains below was sequenced from the same sample in a study of Tregs in tolerant kidney transplant recipients. Repertoires were generated with immunoSEQ multiplex PCR, while TCRdb's copy carries only in-frame clones and drops some. The sample shows around 19,000 clones, around 82% of them seen only once. The specimen was Tregs from blood. These receptors originate from a human donor in good health.

This rearrangement joins TRBV5-6 to TRBJ1-6; 9 bases fit TRBD1. This CDR3 spans 18 amino acids. The germline V gene encodes CDR1 SGHDT and CDR2 YYEEEE. The V gene end was trimmed by 1 base and the J gene end by 7 bases; junction bases not matched to a gene: 12. CDR3 in amino acids: CASSLTTGQGLGNSPLHF. The CDR3 DNA is TGTGCCAGCAGCTTGACCACGGGACAGGGCCTGGGAAATTCACCCCTCCACTTT.

This chain joins TRBV6-5 and TRBJ2-7; 8 nucleotides line up with TRBD2. Germline CDR1 and CDR2: MNHEY and SVGAGI. The CDR3 length is 14 residues. V lost 4 bases, J lost 6 bases, and 8 bases stayed unmatched. CDR3 nucleotide sequence: TGTGCCAGCAGTTCCCTAAGCGGGGGAGGCGAGCAGTACTTC. This gives the protein CASSSLSGGGEQYF.

The chain combines TRBV6-4 with TRBJ2-3; 8 nucleotides align to TRBD2. This CDR3 has 15 residues. V lost 6 bases to trimming and J lost 3 bases; unmatched junction nucleotides: 8. CDR1 is MRHNA, CDR2 SNTAGT, per germline. The CDR3 reads CASRGGLAMTDTQYF. In nucleotides, the CDR3 is TGTGCCAGCAGGGGAGGACTAGCAATGACAGATACGCAGTATTTT.

The chain employs TRBV19 and TRBJ2-1; D is perhaps TRBD2 (5 bases). The CDR3 consists of 12 residues. Germline-derived CDR1 and CDR2 are LNHDA and SQIVND (reference sequence). Between the trimmed V and J ends, which lost 1 base and 7 bases, there was a span of 5 bases. CDR3 nucleotides: TGTGCCAGTAGTATAGCGGGAAATGAGCAGTTCTTC. This gives the protein CASSIAGNEQFF.

The chain links TRBV6-1 to TRBJ1-6; tentatively, D is TRBD1 (5 bases). This CDR3 region has 13 residues. CDR1 is MNHNS and CDR2 is SASEGT in the germline V gene. V dropped 1 base and J dropped 8 bases, with 6 bases sitting between them. The CDR3 sequence is CASSEGGDSPLHF. The DNA of the CDR3 is TGTGCCAGCAGTGAAGGGGGGGATTCACCCCTCCACTTT.

This chain connects TRBV18 to TRBJ2-4; D may be TRBD1 (5 bases). The CDR3 runs 13 residues. CDR1 is KGHSH and CDR2 is LQKENI in the germline V gene. The V and J ends lost 2 bases and 6 bases respectively, with 8 bases between them. CDR3 bases: TGTGCCAGCTCACCAGAAAGGGGAAACATTCAGTACTTC. Its translation: CASSPERGNIQYF.

The chain combines TRBV14 with TRBJ2-1; D gene uncertain. Trimming took 2 bases from V and 2 from J, leaving 10 bases between them. The CDR3 contains 15 residues. Germline assignment: CDR1 SGHDN and CDR2 FVKESK. In DNA form, the CDR3 reads TGTGCCAGCAGCCAATTGAGGACGACCTACAATGAGCAGTTCTTC. It specifies CASSQLRTTYNEQFF.

The chain uses TRBV28 and TRBJ2-7; 16 positions match TRBD2. Germline lookup yields CDR1 MDHEN and CDR2 SYDVKM. J was trimmed by 2 bases and V by 6 bases; bases with no gene match: 4. The CDR3 is made up of 16 amino acids. Here the CDR3 reads CASSPGLAGGPYEQYF. The DNA of the CDR3 is TGTGCCAGCAGCCCGGGACTAGCGGGGGGGCCCTACGAGCAGTACTTC.

The V gene is TRBV9, the J gene TRBJ2-7; D is possibly TRBD1 or TRBD2 (5 bases each). The germline CDR1 and CDR2 sequences are SGDLS and YYNGEE. The V and J ends lost 3 bases and 8 bases respectively, with 12 bases between them. This CDR3 region has 12 residues. The CDR3 region has the DNA TGTGCCAGCAGCGCGGGACGGGGACAGCAGTACTTC. Translation: CASSAGRGQQYF.

This chain connects TRBV4-2 to TRBJ1-3; no firm D call. The germline V and J ends were trimmed by 7 bases and 0 bases, with 16 bases remaining between them. The CDR3 consists of 16 residues. Germline CDR1 is LGHNA and CDR2 is YNFKEQ. The CDR3 coding sequence is TGTGCCAGCAAGTCGCGAGACTCCTACTCTGGAAACACCATATATTTT. This sequence encodes CASKSRDSYSGNTIYF.

The chain uses TRBV5-6 and TRBJ2-2; 9 nucleotides align to TRBD1. Germline V gene data show CDR1 as SGHDT and CDR2 as YYEEEE. The trim removed 2 bases at V and 5 bases at J, leaving 7 bases unmatched. CDR3 length: 16 amino acids. CDR3 coding DNA: TGTGCCAGCAGCTTTGGACAGGGGCTCTATACCGGGGAGCTGTTTTTT. Translation: CASSFGQGLYTGELFF.